The rows below give T cell receptor beta chains drawn from one sample of a study of control samples from healthy donors and cancer patients. Data came from immunoSEQ multiplex PCR; TCRdb stores just in-frame clones and leaves some out. The sample carries around 110,000 clones, around 91% recorded once. Input material: PBMCs. The receptors originated from a woman between 50 and 59 years old with colorectal cancer. The CDR3 runs from the conserved cysteine through the conserved F or W. The D gene is left open where the match is weak. Clone size is stated in some rows and not others, as once, few, many or a class when expanded.

cdr3_aa: CASSLDWTNYGYTF
cdr3_nt: TGTGCCAGCAGCTTGGACTGGACTAACTATGGCTACACCTTC
j_call: TRBJ1-2
clone_size: NA
v_call: TRBV5-5
d_call: NA

cdr3_aa: CASRGQGAYEQYF
cdr3_nt: TGTGCCAGCAGAGGACAGGGGGCCTACGAGCAGTACTTC
j_call: TRBJ2-7
clone_size: NA
v_call: TRBV2
d_call: TRBD1

cdr3_aa: CASSLNSPLETQYF
cdr3_nt: TGTGCCAGCAGCTTAAACAGTCCCCTAGAGACCCAGTACTTC
j_call: TRBJ2-5
clone_size: NA
v_call: TRBV7-3
d_call: NA

cdr3_aa: CASSRNNEQFF
cdr3_nt: TGTGCCAGCAGCCGAAATAATGAGCAGTTCTTC
j_call: TRBJ2-1
clone_size: NA
v_call: TRBV5-5
d_call: NA

cdr3_aa: CSGTGETQYF
cdr3_nt: TGCAGTGGTACAGGGGAGACCCAGTACTTC
j_call: TRBJ2-5
clone_size: NA
v_call: TRBV20-1
d_call: NA

cdr3_aa: CASRGTGLYGYTF
cdr3_nt: TGTGCCAGTAGGGGGACAGGGCTCTATGGCTACACCTTC
j_call: TRBJ1-2
clone_size: NA
v_call: TRBV19
d_call: TRBD1

cdr3_aa: CASTKETGTEAFF
cdr3_nt: TGTGCCAGTACAAAAGAGACGGGGACTGAAGCTTTCTTT
j_call: TRBJ1-1
clone_size: NA
v_call: TRBV19
d_call: NA

cdr3_aa: CSAAGRYEQYF
cdr3_nt: TGCAGTGCTGCGGGGCGCTACGAGCAGTACTTC
j_call: TRBJ2-7
clone_size: NA
v_call: TRBV20-1
d_call: NA

cdr3_aa: CASSLHGGGAGVVRGVRF
cdr3_nt: TGTGCCAGCAGTTTACACGGGGGCGGGGCAGGGGTGGTGCGAGGCGTGAGATTC
j_call: TRBJ2-7
clone_size: few
v_call: TRBV28
d_call: NA

cdr3_aa: CASSRGAGGTEAFF
cdr3_nt: TGCGCCAGCAGCAGAGGAGCAGGGGGCACTGAAGCTTTCTTT
j_call: TRBJ1-1
clone_size: NA
v_call: TRBV5-1
d_call: TRBD1

cdr3_aa: CASSRLQGGNTEAFF
cdr3_nt: TGTGCCAGCAGCCGATTGCAGGGGGGGAACACTGAAGCTTTCTTT
j_call: TRBJ1-1
clone_size: NA
v_call: TRBV7-9
d_call: TRBD1

cdr3_aa: CASSETEYQETQYF
cdr3_nt: TGTGCCAGCAGTGAAACGGAGTACCAAGAGACCCAGTACTTC
j_call: TRBJ2-5
clone_size: NA
v_call: TRBV2
d_call: NA

cdr3_aa: CASSRGPGDTEAFF
cdr3_nt: TGTGCCAGCAGTAGGGGACCGGGGGACACTGAAGCTTTCTTT
j_call: TRBJ1-1
clone_size: NA
v_call: TRBV11-3
d_call: NA

cdr3_aa: CASSERADRGSEKLFF
cdr3_nt: TGTGCCAGCAGTGAAAGGGCTGACAGGGGGAGTGAAAAACTGTTTTTT
j_call: TRBJ1-4
clone_size: once
v_call: TRBV6-1
d_call: TRBD1

cdr3_aa: CASNNNEQYF
cdr3_nt: TGTGCCAGCAATAACAACGAGCAGTACTTC
j_call: TRBJ2-7
clone_size: NA
v_call: TRBV2
d_call: NA